The TCR beta chain under discussion was sequenced for a study of CD8 T cells in Susac syndrome. Study information: At the time of blood draw, patients with Susac syndrome were therapy-naive, receiving corticosteroids, or receiving intravenous immunoglobulin alone.

Negative isolation was applied to CD8+ and CD4+ T cells, and FACS enrichment was applied to TEMRA cells. RNA was extracted with the RNeasy kit, and a quantity of roughly 0.5 to 1 ug was reverse transcribed using random hexamers. Amplification of TCR beta CDR3 used immunoSEQ multiplex PCR across 54 Vbeta and 13 Jbeta. TCRdb re-called the immunoSEQ multiplex PCR reads through MiXCR, storing one row per CDR3 protein. The data show roughly 80,000 distinct CDR3 sequences, roughly 94% seen once. With V trimmed by 3 bases and J by 9 bases, 11 bases remained unmatched. Germline CDR1 SEHNR, CDR2 FQNEAQ (reference sequence). This CDR3 is built from 15 residues.

The clonotype originates from a human donor with Susac syndrome. The V and J genes are TRBV7-9 and TRBJ2-1; 7 nucleotides align to TRBD2. The sample was CD8+ T cells from PBMCs. Written as DNA, the CDR3 is TGTGCCAGCAGCTTCCCCTCGGACGGGGAGGGTGAGCAGTTCTTC. Amino acids: CASSFPSDGEGEQFF.